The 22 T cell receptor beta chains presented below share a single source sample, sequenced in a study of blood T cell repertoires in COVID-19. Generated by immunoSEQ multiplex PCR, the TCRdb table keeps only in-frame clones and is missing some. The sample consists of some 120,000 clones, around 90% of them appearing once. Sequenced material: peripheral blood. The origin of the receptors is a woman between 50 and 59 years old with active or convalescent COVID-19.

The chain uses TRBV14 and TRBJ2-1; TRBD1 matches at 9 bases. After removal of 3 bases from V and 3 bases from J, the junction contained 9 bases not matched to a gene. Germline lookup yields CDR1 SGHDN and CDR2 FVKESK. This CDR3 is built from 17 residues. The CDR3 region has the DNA TGTGCCAGCAGCCACCAGACCGGGACAGGGCTCTACAATGAGCAGTTCTTC. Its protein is CASSHQTGTGLYNEQFF.

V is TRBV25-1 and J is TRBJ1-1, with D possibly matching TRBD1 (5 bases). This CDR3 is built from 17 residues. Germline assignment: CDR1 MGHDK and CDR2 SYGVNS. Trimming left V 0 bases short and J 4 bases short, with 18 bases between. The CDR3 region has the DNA TGTGCCAGCAGTGAATACTTCTCGAAAGGGGCCGGCACTGAAGCTTTCTTT. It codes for CASSEYFSKGAGTEAFF.

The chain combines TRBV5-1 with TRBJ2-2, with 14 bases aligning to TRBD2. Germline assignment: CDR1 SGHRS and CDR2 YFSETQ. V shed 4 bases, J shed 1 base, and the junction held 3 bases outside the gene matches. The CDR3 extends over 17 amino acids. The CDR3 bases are TGCGCCAGCAGCGGAGGACTAGCGGGAGGGAACACCGGGGAGCTGTTTTTT. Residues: CASSGGLAGGNTGELFF.

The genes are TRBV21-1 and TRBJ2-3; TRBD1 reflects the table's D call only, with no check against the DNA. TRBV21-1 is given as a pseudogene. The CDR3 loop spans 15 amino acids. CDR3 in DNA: TGTGCCAGCAGCATAAGTATTACAGTCACAGATACGCAGTATTTT. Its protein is CASSISITVTDTQYF.

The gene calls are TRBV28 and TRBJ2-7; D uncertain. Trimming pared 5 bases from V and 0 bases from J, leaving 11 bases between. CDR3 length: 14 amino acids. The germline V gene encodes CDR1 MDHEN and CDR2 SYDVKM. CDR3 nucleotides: TGTGCCAGCAGTGGGTCGACAAGCTCCTACGAGCAGTACTTC. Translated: CASSGSTSSYEQYF.

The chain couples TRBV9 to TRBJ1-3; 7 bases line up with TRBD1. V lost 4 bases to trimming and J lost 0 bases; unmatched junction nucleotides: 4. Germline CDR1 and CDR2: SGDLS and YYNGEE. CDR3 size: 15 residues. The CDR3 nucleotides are TGTGCCAGCAGCTCAAGACAGGGCTCTGGAAACACCATATATTTT. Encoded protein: CASSSRQGSGNTIYF.

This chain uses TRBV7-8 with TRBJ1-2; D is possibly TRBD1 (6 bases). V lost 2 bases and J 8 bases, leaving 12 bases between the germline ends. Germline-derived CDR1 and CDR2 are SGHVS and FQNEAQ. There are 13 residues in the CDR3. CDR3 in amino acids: CASSLTGNPGYTF. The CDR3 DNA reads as TGTGCCAGCAGCTTAACAGGGAATCCGGGCTACACCTTC.

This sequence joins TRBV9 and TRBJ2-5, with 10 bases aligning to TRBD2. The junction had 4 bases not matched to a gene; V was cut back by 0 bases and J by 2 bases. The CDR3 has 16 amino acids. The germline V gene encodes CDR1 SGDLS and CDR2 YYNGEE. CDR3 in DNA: TGTGCCAGCAGCGTAGAAGGGACTAGCGCTCAAGAGACCCAGTACTTC. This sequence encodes CASSVEGTSAQETQYF.

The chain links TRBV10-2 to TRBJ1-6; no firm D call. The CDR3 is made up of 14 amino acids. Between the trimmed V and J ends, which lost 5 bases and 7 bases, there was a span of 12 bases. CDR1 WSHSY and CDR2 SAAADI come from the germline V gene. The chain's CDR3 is CASSRDSWNSPLHF. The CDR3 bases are TGCGCCAGCAGTCGCGACTCATGGAATTCACCCCTCCACTTT.

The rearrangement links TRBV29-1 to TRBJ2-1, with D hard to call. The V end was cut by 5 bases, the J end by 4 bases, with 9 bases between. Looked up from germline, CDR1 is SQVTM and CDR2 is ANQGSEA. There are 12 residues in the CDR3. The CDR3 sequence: CSVSPVYNEQFF. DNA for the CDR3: TGCAGCGTTTCCCCGGTGTACAATGAGCAGTTCTTC.

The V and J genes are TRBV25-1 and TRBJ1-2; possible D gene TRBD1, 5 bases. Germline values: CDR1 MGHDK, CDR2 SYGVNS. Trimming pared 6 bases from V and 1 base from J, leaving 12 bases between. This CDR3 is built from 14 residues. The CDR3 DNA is TGTGCCAGCAGGCCCGCGGGGGATAACTATGGCTACACCTTC. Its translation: CASRPAGDNYGYTF.

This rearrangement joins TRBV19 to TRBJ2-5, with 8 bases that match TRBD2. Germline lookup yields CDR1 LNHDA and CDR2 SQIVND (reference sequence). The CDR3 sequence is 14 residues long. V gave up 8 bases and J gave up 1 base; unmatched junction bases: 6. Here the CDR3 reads CASGIAGGQETQYF. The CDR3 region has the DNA TGTGCCAGTGGGATCGCGGGAGGCCAAGAGACCCAGTACTTC.

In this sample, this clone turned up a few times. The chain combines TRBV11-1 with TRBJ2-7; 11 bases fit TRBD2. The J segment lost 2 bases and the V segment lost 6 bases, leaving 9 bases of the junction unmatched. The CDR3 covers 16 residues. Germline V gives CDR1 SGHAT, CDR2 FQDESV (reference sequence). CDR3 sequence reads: CASSVRIAGGPYEQYF. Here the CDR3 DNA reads TGTGCCAGCAGTGTAAGAATAGCGGGAGGGCCCTACGAGCAGTACTTC.

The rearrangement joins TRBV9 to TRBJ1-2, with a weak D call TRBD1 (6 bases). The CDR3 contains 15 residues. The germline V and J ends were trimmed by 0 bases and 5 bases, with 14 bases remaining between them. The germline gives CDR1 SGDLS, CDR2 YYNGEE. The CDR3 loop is CASSVAGQIGYGYTF. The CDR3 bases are TGTGCCAGCAGCGTAGCAGGACAGATCGGGTATGGCTACACCTTC. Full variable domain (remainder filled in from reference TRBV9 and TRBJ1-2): DSGVTQTPKHLITATGQRVTLRCSPRSGDLSVYWYQQSLDQGLQFLIQYYNGEERAKGNILERFSAQQFPDLHSELNLSSLELGDSALYFCASSVAGQIGYGYTFGSGTRLTVV.

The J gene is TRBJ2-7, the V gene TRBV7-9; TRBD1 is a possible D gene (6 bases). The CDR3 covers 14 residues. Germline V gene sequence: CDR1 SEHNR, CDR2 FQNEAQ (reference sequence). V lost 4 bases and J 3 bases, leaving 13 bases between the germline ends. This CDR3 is CASSSIGDNYEQYF. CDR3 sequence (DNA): TGTGCCAGCAGCTCGATCGGGGACAACTACGAGCAGTACTTC.

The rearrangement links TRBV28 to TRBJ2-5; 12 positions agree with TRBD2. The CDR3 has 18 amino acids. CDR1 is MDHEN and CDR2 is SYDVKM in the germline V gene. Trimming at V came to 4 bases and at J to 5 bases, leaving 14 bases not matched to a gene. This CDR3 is CASSSSGLAGGWLETQYF. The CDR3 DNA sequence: TGTGCCAGCAGTTCCTCCGGGCTAGCGGGGGGGTGGTTGGAGACCCAGTACTTC.

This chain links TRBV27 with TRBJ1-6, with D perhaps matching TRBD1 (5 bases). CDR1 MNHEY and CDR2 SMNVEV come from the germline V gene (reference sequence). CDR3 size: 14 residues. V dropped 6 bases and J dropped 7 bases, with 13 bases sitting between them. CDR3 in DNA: TGTGCCAGCAGATCGGGACTCGGAAATTCACCCCTCCACTTT. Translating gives CASRSGLGNSPLHF.

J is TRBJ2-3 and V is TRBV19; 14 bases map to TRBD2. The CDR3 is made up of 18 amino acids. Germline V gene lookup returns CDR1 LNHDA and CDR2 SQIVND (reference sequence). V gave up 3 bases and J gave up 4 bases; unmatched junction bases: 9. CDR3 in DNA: TGTGCCAGTAGTATTAGACTAGCGGGAGGGCCTTCGTCAGATACGCAGTATTTT. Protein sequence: CASSIRLAGGPSSDTQYF.

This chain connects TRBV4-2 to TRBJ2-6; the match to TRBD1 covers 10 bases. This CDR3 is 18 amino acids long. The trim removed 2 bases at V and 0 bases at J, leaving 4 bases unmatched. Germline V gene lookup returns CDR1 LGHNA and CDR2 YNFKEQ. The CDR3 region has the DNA TGTGCCAGCAGCCAAAACGGACAGGGGGGCTCTGGGGCCAACGTCCTGACTTTC. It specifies CASSQNGQGGSGANVLTF.

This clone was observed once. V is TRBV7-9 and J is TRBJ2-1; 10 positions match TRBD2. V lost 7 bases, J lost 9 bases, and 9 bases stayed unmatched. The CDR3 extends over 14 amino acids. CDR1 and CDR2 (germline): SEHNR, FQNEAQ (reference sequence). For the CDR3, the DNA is TGTGCCAGCATCGAAGGAGCGGGAGGGGTTGAGCAGTTCTTC. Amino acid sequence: CASIEGAGGVEQFF.

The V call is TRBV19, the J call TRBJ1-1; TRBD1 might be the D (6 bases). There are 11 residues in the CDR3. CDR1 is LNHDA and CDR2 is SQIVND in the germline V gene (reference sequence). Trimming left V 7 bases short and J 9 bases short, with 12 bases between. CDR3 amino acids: CASNLGGQAFF. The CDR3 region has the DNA TGTGCCAGTAATTTGGGGGGGCAAGCTTTCTTT.

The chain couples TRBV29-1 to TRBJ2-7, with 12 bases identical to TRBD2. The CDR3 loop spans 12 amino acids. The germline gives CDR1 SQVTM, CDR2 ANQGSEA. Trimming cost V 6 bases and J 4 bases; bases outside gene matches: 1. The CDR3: CSVGLAGYEQYF. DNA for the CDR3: TGCAGCGTCGGACTAGCGGGGTACGAGCAGTACTTC.